One sample yielded the 10 T cell receptor beta chains listed below, sequenced in a study of PD-L1 blockade in urothelial cancer. Measured with immunoSEQ multiplex PCR; TCRdb has only the in-frame clones, and not every one. The table lists 55,000 to 85,000 clones, about 89% of them singletons, with less than 3.5% in the top ten. Sequenced here: PBMCs, sampled around atezolizumab (anti-PD-L1) treatment. The source is a man in his 60s with urothelial cancer.

The chain employs TRBV30 and TRBJ2-5, with 7 bases identical to TRBD2. V lost 1 base and J lost 5; bases outside the gene matches: 7. The CDR3 totals 14 residues. The germline V gene has CDR1 GTSNPN and CDR2 SVGIG (reference sequence). DNA of the CDR3: TGTGCCTGGAGTGCGGGGGGAGGGATGGAGACCCAGTACTTC. Translated, it gives CAWSAGGGMETQYF.

CDR3 coding DNA: TGTGCCAGCTCACCGGGCCAGACAGGGGTGAAAAAACTGTTTTTT. It encodes CASSPGQTGVKKLFF. The chain employs TRBV18 and TRBJ1-4; TRBD1 aligns across 8 bases. Germline CDR1 and CDR2: KGHSH and LQKENI. The V segment lost 3 bases and the J segment 9 bases; nucleotides outside the gene matches: 9. This CDR3 region has 15 residues.

This clone was seen a single time. The chain carries TRBV5-1 and TRBJ2-7; possible D gene TRBD1, 6 bases. Trimming removed 1 base from V and 7 bases from J, with 9 bases in between. The CDR3 loop spans 12 amino acids. CDR1 and CDR2 (germline): SGHRS, YFSETQ. The CDR3 spells CASSLQGSEQYF. CDR3 bases: TGCGCCAGCAGCTTGCAGGGGAGTGAGCAGTACTTC.

This sequence joins TRBV18 and TRBJ1-1; TRBD1 aligns across 7 bases. The CDR3 is 15 amino acids. The germline V gene encodes CDR1 KGHSH and CDR2 LQKENI. After removal of 6 bases from V and 2 bases from J, the junction contained 9 bases not matched to a gene. The CDR3 region is CASSEIGGGNTEAFF. As DNA, the CDR3 is TGTGCCAGCTCTGAGATAGGGGGCGGCAACACTGAAGCTTTCTTT.

The rearrangement uses TRBV28 and TRBJ2-7; 9 bases are shared with TRBD1. Germline trimming cut 6 bases from V and 7 bases from J; bases unmatched to any gene: 13. The CDR3 loop spans 15 amino acids. The germline CDR1 and CDR2 sequences are MDHEN and SYDVKM. The chain's CDR3 is CASSQTGTGPWEQYF. The CDR3 coding sequence is TGTGCCAGCAGCCAGACCGGGACAGGGCCGTGGGAGCAGTACTTC.

The chain employs TRBV6-6 and TRBJ1-5; D is unresolved. Germline CDR1 MNHNY, CDR2 SVGAGI (reference sequence). The germline V and J ends were trimmed by 8 bases and 4 bases, with 18 bases remaining between them. The CDR3 has 15 amino acids. CDR3 region: CASGEELSINQPQHF. CDR3 DNA: TGTGCCAGCGGAGAAGAATTATCGATAAATCAGCCCCAGCATTTT.

The sample holds a few counts of this clone. The J gene is TRBJ1-1, the V gene TRBV2; TRBD1 aligns across 7 bases. The CDR3 totals 12 residues. Germline trimming cut 11 bases from V and 1 base from J; bases unmatched to any gene: 4. CDR1 and CDR2 from the germline V gene are SNHLY and FYNNEI. The CDR3 here is CAGDRENTEAFF. DNA of the CDR3: TGTGCCGGAGACAGGGAGAACACTGAAGCTTTCTTT.

This chain uses TRBV9 with TRBJ2-3; D is ambiguous. The CDR3 has 13 amino acids. V gave up 2 bases and J gave up 4 bases, with 8 bases separating them. Germline V CDR1 and CDR2: SGDLS, YYNGEE. The CDR3 reads CASSVSMADTQYF. CDR3 nucleotides: TGTGCCAGCAGCGTTAGTATGGCAGATACGCAGTATTTT.

As DNA, the CDR3 is TGTGCCAGCTCACCACTGGAACTAGCGAGCTCCTACAATGAGCAGTTCTTC. Amino acids: CASSPLELASSYNEQFF. The chain combines TRBV18 with TRBJ2-1; 7 bases align to TRBD2. Germline V gives CDR1 KGHSH, CDR2 LQKENI. The trim removed 1 base at V and 0 bases at J, leaving 6 bases unmatched. The CDR3 extends over 17 amino acids.

This clone was found a few times. V gene TRBV5-1 combines with J gene TRBJ2-6, with D uncertain. V lost 0 bases to trimming and J lost 0 bases, with 16 bases between them. Germline values: CDR1 SGHRS, CDR2 YFSETQ. The CDR3 has 19 amino acids. The CDR3, as DNA: TGCGCCAGCAGCTTGGAATCCGTATCGAGTGCCTCTGGGGCCAACGTCCTGACTTTC. Translating it yields CASSLESVSSASGANVLTF.